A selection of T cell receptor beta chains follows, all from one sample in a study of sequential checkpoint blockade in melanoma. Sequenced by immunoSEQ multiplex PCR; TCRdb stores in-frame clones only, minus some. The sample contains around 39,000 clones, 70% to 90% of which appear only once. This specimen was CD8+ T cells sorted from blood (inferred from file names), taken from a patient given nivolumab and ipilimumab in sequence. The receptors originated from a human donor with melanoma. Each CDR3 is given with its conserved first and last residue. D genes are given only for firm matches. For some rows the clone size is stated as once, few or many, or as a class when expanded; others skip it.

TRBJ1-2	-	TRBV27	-	TGTGCCAGCAGTGTCCTCGGGACGGGACAATATGGCTACACCTTC	CASSVLGTGQYGYTF
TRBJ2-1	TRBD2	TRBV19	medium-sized	TGTGCCAGTAGTATAAGTCTAGCGGTGTACAATGAGCAGTTCTTC	CASSISLAVYNEQFF
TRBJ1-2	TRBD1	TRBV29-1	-	TGCAGCGTTGTTGGGACAGGGGGCGTGTTATATGGCTACACCTTC	CSVVGTGGVLYGYTF
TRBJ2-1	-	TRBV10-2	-	TGCGCCAGCAGTGAGATATCCCTTTCTGAGCAGTTCTTC	CASSEISLSEQFF
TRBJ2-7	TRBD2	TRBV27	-	TGTGCCAGCAGTTTATCTGGCGGGAGGGGTGCCTACGAGCAGTACTTC	CASSLSGGRGAYEQYF
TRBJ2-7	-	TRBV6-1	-	TGTGCCAGCAGTCCTCCCGCCTACGAGCAGTACTTC	CASSPPAYEQYF
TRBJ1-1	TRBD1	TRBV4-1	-	TGCGCCAGCAGCCCGACAGGGAAAACTGAAGCTTTCTTT	CASSPTGKTEAFF
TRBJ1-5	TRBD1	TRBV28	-	TGTGCCAGCAGTTCCCGGGACAGGAAGGCTCAGCCCCAGCATTTT	CASSSRDRKAQPQHF
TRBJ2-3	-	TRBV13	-	TGTGCCAGCAGCTCACCCATCCTAACAGATACGCAGTATTTT	CASSSPILTDTQYF
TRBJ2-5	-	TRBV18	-	TGTGCCAGCTCACCTTGGGGCGAAGAGACCCAGTACTTC	CASSPWGEETQYF
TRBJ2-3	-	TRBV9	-	TGTGCCAGCAGCGTAGATGGCAGGGAAACAGATACGCAGTATTTT	CASSVDGRETDTQYF
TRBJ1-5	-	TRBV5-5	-	TGTGCCAGCAGCTTGACAGACAGGAGCAAGAATAGCAATCAGCCCCAGCATTTT	CASSLTDRSKNSNQPQHF
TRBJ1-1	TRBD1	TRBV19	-	TGTGCCAGTAGTTCCCGGACAGGGGTGAACACTGAAGCTTTCTTT	CASSSRTGVNTEAFF
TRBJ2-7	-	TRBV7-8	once	TGTGCCAGCAGCTTAGGCGGGACCTACGAGCAGTACTTC	CASSLGGTYEQYF
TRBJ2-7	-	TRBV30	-	TGTGCCTGGACAAACCAGCTAGGGAGTAACTACGAGCAGTACTTC	CAWTNQLGSNYEQYF
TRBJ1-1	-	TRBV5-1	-	TGCGCCAGCAGCTTGGCCGGACAGACAGAAGCTTTCTTT	CASSLAGQTEAFF
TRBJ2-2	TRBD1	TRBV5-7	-	TGTGCCAGCAGCTTGACGGCCAGGGGGAATTTCACCGGGGAGCTGTTTTTT	CASSLTARGNFTGELFF
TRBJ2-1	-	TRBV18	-	TGTGCCAGCTCACCTCCTCCCCGGGATGAGCAGTTCTTC	CASSPPPRDEQFF
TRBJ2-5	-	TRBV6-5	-	TGTGCCAGCAGTTACTCGAGCCGTCCGGAGACCCAGTACTTC	CASSYSSRPETQYF
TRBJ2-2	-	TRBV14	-	TGTGCCAGCAGCCTTTGGTCCGGGGAGGTCACCGGGGAGCTGTTTTTT	CASSLWSGEVTGELFF
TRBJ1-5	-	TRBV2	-	TGTGCCAGCAGTCTAACCAAGGACACCTTGGTCGATCAGCCCCAGCATTTT	CASSLTKDTLVDQPQHF
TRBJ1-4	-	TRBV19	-	TGTGCCAGTAGTTTTGGACAGCTTAATGAAAAACTGTTTTTT	CASSFGQLNEKLFF
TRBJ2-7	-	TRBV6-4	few	TGTGCCAGCAGTGACGGGGCAGAGTCCTACGAGCAGTACTTC	CASSDGAESYEQYF
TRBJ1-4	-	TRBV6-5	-	TGTGCCAGCAGTTATGAAGGAGGGAGAAATGAAAAACTGTTTTTT	CASSYEGGRNEKLFF
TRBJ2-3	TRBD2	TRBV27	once	TGTGCCAGCAGTTCGGGACTAGTTCCAGATACGCAGTATTTT	CASSSGLVPDTQYF
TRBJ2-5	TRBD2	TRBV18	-	TGTGCCAGCTCACAGGGAGGACTAGCGGGATTCCAAGAGACCCAGTACTTC	CASSQGGLAGFQETQYF
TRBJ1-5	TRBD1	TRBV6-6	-	TGTGCCAGCAGAACCGACAGGGGAGGGGTAAGGCCCCAGCATTTT	CASRTDRGGVRPQHF
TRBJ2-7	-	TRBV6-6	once	TGTGCCAGCAGTTACAGCGACAGAGACTACGAGCAGTACTTC	CASSYSDRDYEQYF
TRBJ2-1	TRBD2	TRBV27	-	TGTGCCAGCAGTTACCGCGAGCGGGAGGGTTGGGTCTTC	CASSYREREGWVF
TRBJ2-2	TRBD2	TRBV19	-	TGTGCCAGTAGTATAGGGCGGGAGCGGCCCGGGGAGCTGTTTTTT	CASSIGRERPGELFF
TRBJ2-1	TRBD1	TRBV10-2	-	TGCGCCAGCAGTAGGACAGGCCATGAGCAGTTCTTC	CASSRTGHEQFF
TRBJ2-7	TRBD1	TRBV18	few	TGTGCCAGCTCACCACCTGGACAGGGAAGACCCTACGAGCAGTACTTC	CASSPPGQGRPYEQYF
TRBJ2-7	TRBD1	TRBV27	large	TGTGCCAGCAGTTTAGGGGACAGGGGGCTATCCTACGAGCAGTACTTC	CASSLGDRGLSYEQYF
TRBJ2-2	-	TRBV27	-	TGTGCCAGCAGTTGGGCAGGGGAGCTGTTTTTT	CASSWAGELFF
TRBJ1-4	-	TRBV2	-	TGTGCCAGCAGTGAAGAATTGGAGGAAGTTAATGAAAAACTGTTTTTT	CASSEELEEVNEKLFF